The 32 T cell receptor beta chains reported below all come from one sample, sequenced in a study of graft-versus-host responses after intestinal transplantation. The method was immunoSEQ multiplex PCR; TCRdb's version includes in-frame clones alone and lacks a portion of them. There are some 46,000 clones in the sample; over 80% occur only once, and 5.5% to 6% lies in the top ten. The material sequenced was PBMCs, taken about 120 weeks after a first intestinal transplant, on the day of a second. These receptors came from a human patient who received an intestinal transplant, so some T cells may come from the graft donor.

The rearrangement uses TRBV15 and TRBJ2-3, with D possibly matching TRBD2 (6 bases). This CDR3 has 15 amino acids. Germline V gene lookup returns CDR1 LNHNV and CDR2 YYDKDF (reference sequence). Trimming took 5 bases from V and 1 from J, leaving 13 bases between them. The CDR3 sequence: CATSRGERGTDTQYF. CDR3 DNA sequence: TGTGCCACCAGCCGCGGCGAGCGGGGCACAGATACGCAGTATTTT.

The CDR3 loop reads CASSPMGGKETQYF. The CDR3 DNA sequence: TGTGCCAGCAGCCCTATGGGAGGGAAAGAGACCCAGTACTTC. The chain combines TRBV11-2 with TRBJ2-5, with 7 bases identical to TRBD2. From germline, CDR1 is SGHAT and CDR2 FQNNGV. The ends lost 5 bases at V and 3 bases at J; junction bases unmatched: 6. CDR3 length equals 14 residues.

This chain uses TRBV14 with TRBJ2-7, with 10 nucleotides matching TRBD2. Germline CDR1 and CDR2: SGHDN and FVKESK. With V trimmed by 3 bases and J by 1 base, 6 bases remained unmatched. The CDR3 spans 16 residues. The CDR3 here is CASSHLAGEGSYEQYF. The DNA for the CDR3 is TGTGCCAGCAGCCACCTAGCGGGAGAGGGGTCCTACGAGCAGTACTTC.

This chain joins TRBV28 and TRBJ2-5, with D unclear. The DNA end is a closer match to TRBJ2-7, so the J assignment may be wrong. The CDR3 is 11 amino acids. The germline gives CDR1 MDHEN, CDR2 SYDVKM. CDR3 bases: TGTGCCAGCAGTCCCTATTCCGAGCAGTACTTC. Translation: CASSPYSEQYF.

J is TRBJ2-1 and V is TRBV7-3; D is possibly TRBD1 or TRBD2 (5 bases each). The CDR3 loop spans 15 amino acids. Germline loops: CDR1 SGHTA, CDR2 FQGTGA. Trimming stripped 8 bases from V and 9 bases from J, with 23 bases between. The CDR3 DNA follows: TGTGCCAGCGGGGAACGGGGTCCCCCGGGGCGTGAGCAGTTCTTC. It encodes CASGERGPPGREQFF.

The DNA for the CDR3 is TGTGCCAGCAGTGAAAAACGGCATCAGCCCCAGCATTTT. Translating it yields CASSEKRHQPQHF. V and J are TRBV6-1 and TRBJ1-5; D call uncertain. CDR1 and CDR2 from the germline V gene are MNHNS and SASEGT. The CDR3 has 13 amino acids. V lost 2 bases to trimming and J lost 5 bases, with 7 bases between them.

V is TRBV9 and J is TRBJ2-1, with D unresolved. This CDR3 spans 13 amino acids. Trimming shortened V by 4 bases and J by 5 bases, and 10 bases separated the two germline ends. CDR1 and CDR2 from the germline V gene are SGDLS and YYNGEE. Here the CDR3 DNA reads TGTGCCAGCAGCCCAAGCACCCACAATGAGCAGTTCTTC. Its translation is CASSPSTHNEQFF.

The J gene is TRBJ2-1, the V gene TRBV5-1; TRBD2 matches 7 bases. V was clipped by 0 bases and J by 0 bases; unmatched bases: 0. Germline values: CDR1 SGHRS, CDR2 YFSETQ. This CDR3 has 15 amino acids. In DNA form, the CDR3 reads TGCGCCAGCAGCTTGGGGACTAGCTCCTACAATGAGCAGTTCTTC. This sequence encodes CASSLGTSSYNEQFF.

In its sample, this clone was seen a few times. J is TRBJ1-6 and V is TRBV28; 8 bases are shared with TRBD1. The germline CDR1 and CDR2 sequences are MDHEN and SYDVKM. This CDR3 comprises 14 residues. The J segment lost 9 bases and the V segment lost 5 bases, leaving 6 bases of the junction unmatched. CDR3 loop: CASSPWTGSSPLHF. CDR3 coding DNA: TGTGCCAGCAGTCCCTGGACAGGGAGTTCACCCCTCCACTTT.

V and J are TRBV19 and TRBJ2-1; 14 positions match TRBD2. CDR1 and CDR2 from the germline V gene are LNHDA and SQIVND (reference sequence). This CDR3 spans 20 amino acids. The ends lost 1 base at V and 0 bases at J; junction bases unmatched: 8. CDR3 region: CASSIAWGLAGVHSYNEQFF. In DNA, the CDR3 is TGTGCCAGTAGTATAGCCTGGGGACTAGCGGGAGTGCACTCCTACAATGAGCAGTTCTTC.

This chain joins TRBV7-3 and TRBJ2-2; D gene ambiguous. Trimming took off 2 bases at V and 6 bases at J, with 4 bases between the two ends. CDR1 and CDR2 from the germline V gene are SGHTA and FQGTGA. The CDR3 is 12 amino acids. CDR3 loop: CASSLGAGELFF. The CDR3 region has the DNA TGTGCCAGCAGCTTAGGGGCCGGGGAGCTGTTTTTT. Looking up the rest from reference TRBV7-3 and TRBJ2-2 gives the full variable domain: GAGVSQTPSNKVTEKGKYVELRCDPISGHTALYWYRQSLGQGPEFLIYFQGTGAADDSGLPNDRFFAVRPEGSVSTLKIQRTERGDSAVYLCASSLGAGELFFGEGSRLTVL.

The rearrangement links TRBV6-6 to TRBJ2-1; D unclear. CDR3 length: 11 residues. V was trimmed by 6 bases and J by 7 bases, leaving 7 bases between them. Per germline, CDR1 MNHNY and CDR2 SVGAGI (reference sequence). DNA for the CDR3: TGTGCCAGCAGGTCCCTTAATGAGCAGTTCTTC. It codes for CASRSLNEQFF.

The rearrangement joins TRBV19 to TRBJ2-7; D is uncertain. With 4 bases removed from V and 5 bases from J, the gap between germline ends came to 12 bases. This CDR3 region has 13 residues. Looked up from germline, CDR1 is LNHDA and CDR2 is SQIVND (reference sequence). CDR3: CASSNVGKDEQYF. CDR3 bases: TGTGCCAGTAGTAATGTCGGTAAGGACGAGCAGTACTTC.

The chain links TRBV27 to TRBJ1-1; D gene unclear. The CDR3 length is 15 residues. V was pared by 1 base and J by 6 bases, with 15 bases between. The germline CDR1 and CDR2 sequences are MNHEY and SMNVEV (reference sequence). The CDR3 loop reads CASSLFVPLSAEAFF. CDR3 nucleotide sequence: TGTGCCAGCAGTTTATTCGTTCCGCTGAGCGCTGAAGCTTTCTTT.

The chain recombines TRBV13 with TRBJ2-7; maybe TRBD2 (6 bases). The CDR3 covers 14 residues. Per the germline V gene, CDR1 is PRHDT and CDR2 is FYEKMQ (reference sequence). V dropped 4 bases and J dropped 0 bases, with 10 bases sitting between them. CDR3 in DNA: TGTGCCAGCAGCTCGGGGGACTCCTCCTACGAGCAGTACTTC. It yields the protein CASSSGDSSYEQYF.

The chain joins TRBV5-4 to TRBJ2-1; D uncertain. This CDR3 spans 11 amino acids. Germline CDR1 and CDR2: SGHNT and YYREEE (reference sequence). V lost 2 bases, J lost 7 bases, and 4 bases lay in between. The DNA for the CDR3 is TGTGCCAGCAGCTTCCAGAATGAGCAGTTCTTC. Its translation is CASSFQNEQFF.

This chain links TRBV7-2 with TRBJ2-3; possibly TRBD1 or TRBD2 for D (5 bases each). Germline values: CDR1 SGHTA, CDR2 FQGNSA. The CDR3 has 16 residues. Between the trimmed V and J ends, which lost 3 bases and 8 bases, there was a span of 21 bases. The CDR3: CASSFSSGRAVGTQYF. CDR3 nucleotides: TGTGCCAGCAGCTTTAGTTCGGGGCGGGCGGTCGGTACGCAGTATTTT.

The V gene is TRBV14, the J gene TRBJ2-1; 14 bases agree with TRBD2. CDR1 and CDR2 (germline): SGHDN, FVKESK. This CDR3 contains 18 residues. V shed 2 bases, J shed 0 bases, and the junction held 3 bases outside the gene matches. The CDR3 spells CASSQPGTSGSSYNEQFF. In DNA, the CDR3 is TGTGCCAGCAGCCAACCCGGGACTAGCGGGAGCTCCTACAATGAGCAGTTCTTC.

This sequence joins TRBV18 and TRBJ1-2; a weak D match, TRBD1 (5 bases). V lost 0 bases and J 2 bases, leaving 13 bases between the germline ends. CDR1 and CDR2 (germline): KGHSH, LQKENI. This CDR3 region has 16 residues. CDR3 nucleotides: TGTGCCAGCTCACCACCGAAGGGCAGGGAGAACTATGGCTACACCTTC. This sequence encodes CASSPPKGRENYGYTF.

This clone was seen only a few times. The chain links TRBV10-3 to TRBJ2-7, with D perhaps assigned TRBD1 or TRBD2 (5 bases each). The CDR3 runs 13 residues. V shed 3 bases and J shed 3 bases, with 9 bases lying between them. Germline-derived CDR1 and CDR2 are ENHRY and SYGVKD. The CDR3 spells CAISDMGDYEQYF. DNA for the CDR3: TGTGCCATCAGTGATATGGGGGACTACGAGCAGTACTTC.

This clone was seen a single time. The chain recombines TRBV4-2 with TRBJ1-1, with D perhaps matching TRBD1 (5 bases). This CDR3 region has 15 residues. V was trimmed by 5 bases and J by 2 bases, leaving 15 bases between them. In germline, CDR1 is LGHNA, CDR2 YNFKEQ. The CDR3: CASSFRGRDNTEAFF. The DNA for the CDR3 is TGTGCCAGCAGCTTTAGGGGCAGGGATAACACTGAAGCTTTCTTT.

The gene calls are TRBV30 and TRBJ2-1; D is unclear. V lost 2 bases, J lost 3 bases, and 11 bases lay in between. The length of the CDR3 is 14 residues. CDR1 is GTSNPN and CDR2 is SVGIG in the germline V gene (reference sequence). This CDR3 reads CAWSPVGFYNEQFF. CDR3 nucleotide sequence: TGTGCCTGGAGTCCCGTCGGGTTCTACAATGAGCAGTTCTTC.

The V call is TRBV6-4, the J call TRBJ2-4; 9 bases align to TRBD1. Unmatched junction bases numbered 7, after V lost 4 bases and J lost 12 bases. The CDR3 extends over 13 amino acids. Germline CDR1 MRHNA, CDR2 SNTAGT. The CDR3 is CASSADRGSHQYF. CDR3 in DNA: TGTGCCAGCAGTGCGGACAGGGGTTCCCATCAGTACTTC.

V gene TRBV30 combines with J gene TRBJ1-1, with no clear D. The V and J ends lost 0 bases and 3 bases respectively, with 14 bases between them. The germline V gene has CDR1 GTSNPN and CDR2 SVGIG (reference sequence). The CDR3 spans 15 residues. For the CDR3, the DNA is TGTGCCTGGAGTGTACAAGGGCAGATTCACACTGAAGCTTTCTTT. Its translation is CAWSVQGQIHTEAFF.

This clone was picked up one time. This rearrangement joins TRBV11-2 to TRBJ2-7; perhaps TRBD1 as D (6 bases). Germline V gene data show CDR1 as SGHAT and CDR2 as FQNNGV. V lost 3 bases and J 3 bases, leaving 9 bases between the germline ends. CDR3 length: 13 amino acids. CDR3 sequence reads: CASSFTGSYEQYF. The CDR3 coding sequence is TGTGCCAGCAGCTTCACAGGGAGCTACGAGCAGTACTTC.

The chain employs TRBV2 and TRBJ1-3; D is undetermined. The CDR3 covers 11 residues. Germline V gives CDR1 SNHLY, CDR2 FYNNEI. The V end lost 4 bases, the J end lost 4 bases, and 2 bases lay between the germline ends. The CDR3 loop reads CASSVGNTIYF. In DNA, the CDR3 is TGTGCCAGCAGTGTGGGAAACACCATATATTTT. Based on the CDR3 plus reference TRBV2 and TRBJ1-3, the full variable domain is EPEVTQTPSHQVTQMGQEVILRCVPISNHLYFYWYRQILGQKVEFLVSFYNNEISEKSEIFDDQFSVERPDGSNFTLKIRSTKLEDSAMYFCASSVGNTIYFGEGSWLTVV.

V gene TRBV28 combines with J gene TRBJ2-7; D gene unclear. This CDR3 comprises 11 residues. Germline V gene sequence: CDR1 MDHEN, CDR2 SYDVKM. Trimming shortened V by 1 base and J by 5 bases, and 3 bases separated the two germline ends. The CDR3 is CASSLYDEQYF. Written as DNA, the CDR3 is TGTGCCAGCAGTTTATACGACGAGCAGTACTTC.

This chain links TRBV4-1 with TRBJ2-7, with 7 bases lining up with TRBD1. The junction had 4 bases not matched to a gene; V was cut back by 0 bases and J by 2 bases. The germline CDR1 and CDR2 sequences are MGHRA and YSYEKL. The CDR3 totals 15 residues. CDR3 nucleotide sequence: TGCGCCAGCAGCCAAGATTGGGGACAGACCTACGAGCAGTACTTC. Amino acids: CASSQDWGQTYEQYF.

V gene TRBV6-6 combines with J gene TRBJ2-2; D call uncertain. The CDR3 has 15 amino acids. Trimming took off 2 bases at V and 4 bases at J, with 11 bases between the two ends. CDR1 is MNHNY and CDR2 is SVGAGI in the germline V gene (reference sequence). Written as DNA, the CDR3 is TGTGCCAGCAGTTACGCCCCCATAAGCACCGGGGAGCTGTTTTTT. Its translation is CASSYAPISTGELFF.

Notes on this clone: The junction differs from germline at one of its ends, possibly a read error. This chain's CDR3 is CASSLGTGDTYEQYF. CDR3 DNA sequence: TGTGCTAGCAGCTTAGGGACAGGGGATACCTACGAGCAGTACTTC. The V call is TRBV7-7, the J call TRBJ2-5; 10 bases agree with TRBD1. The end of the DNA aligns better with TRBJ2-7, so the J call may be wrong. This CDR3 has 15 residues. CDR1 SSHAT and CDR2 FNYEAQ come from the germline V gene (reference sequence).

The chain uses TRBV5-6 and TRBJ1-1; D is unresolved. Germline V gene sequence: CDR1 SGHDT, CDR2 YYEEEE. This CDR3 spans 13 amino acids. The germline V and J ends were trimmed by 3 bases and 0 bases, with 6 bases remaining between them. CDR3 DNA: TGTGCCAGCAGCTCCGTCATGAACACTGAAGCTTTCTTT. It codes for CASSSVMNTEAFF.

This chain joins TRBV6-4 and TRBJ2-3; 7 bases line up with TRBD1. Germline V gene sequence: CDR1 MRHNA, CDR2 SNTAGT. Trimming cost V 0 bases and J 4 bases; bases outside gene matches: 1. The CDR3 loop spans 14 amino acids. In nucleotides, the CDR3 is TGTGCCAGCAGTGACTCCCAGGGGGCAGATACGCAGTATTTT. The encoded protein is CASSDSQGADTQYF.